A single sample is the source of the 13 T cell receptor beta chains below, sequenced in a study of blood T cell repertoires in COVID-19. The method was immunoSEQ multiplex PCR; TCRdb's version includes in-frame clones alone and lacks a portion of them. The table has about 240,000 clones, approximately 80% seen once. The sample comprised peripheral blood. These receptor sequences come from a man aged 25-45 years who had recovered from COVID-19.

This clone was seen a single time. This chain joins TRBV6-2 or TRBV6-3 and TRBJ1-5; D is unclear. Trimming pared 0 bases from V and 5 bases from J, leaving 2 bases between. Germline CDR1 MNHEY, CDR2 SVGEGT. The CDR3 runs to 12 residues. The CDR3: CASSYSYQPQHF. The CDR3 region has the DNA TGTGCCAGCAGTTACTCCTATCAGCCCCAGCATTTT.

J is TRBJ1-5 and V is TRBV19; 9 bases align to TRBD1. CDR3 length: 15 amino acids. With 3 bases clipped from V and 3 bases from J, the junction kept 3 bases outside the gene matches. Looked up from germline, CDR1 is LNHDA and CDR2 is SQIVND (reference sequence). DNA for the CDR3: TGTGCCAGTAGTATGGGGACAGGGAACAATCAGCCCCAGCATTTT. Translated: CASSMGTGNNQPQHF. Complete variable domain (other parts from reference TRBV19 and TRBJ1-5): DGGITQSPKYLFRKEGQNVTLSCEQNLNHDAMYWYRQDPGQGLRLIYYSQIVNDFQKGDIAEGYSVSREKKESFPLTVTSAQKNPTAFYLCASSMGTGNNQPQHFGDGTRLSIL.

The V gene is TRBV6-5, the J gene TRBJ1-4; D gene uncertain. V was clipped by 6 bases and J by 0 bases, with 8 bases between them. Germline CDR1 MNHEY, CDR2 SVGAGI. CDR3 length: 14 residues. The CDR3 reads CASRPVATNEKLFF. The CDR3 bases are TGTGCCAGCAGGCCAGTTGCAACTAATGAAAAACTGTTTTTT.

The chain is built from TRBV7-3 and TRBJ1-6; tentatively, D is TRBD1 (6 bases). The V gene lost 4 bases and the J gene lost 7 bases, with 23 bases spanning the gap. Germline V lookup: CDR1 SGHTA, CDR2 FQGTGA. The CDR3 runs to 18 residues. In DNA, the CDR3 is TGTGCCAGCAGCTCCACCCAAGGGACAATCCTGTCAAATTCACCCCTCCACTTT. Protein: CASSSTQGTILSNSPLHF.

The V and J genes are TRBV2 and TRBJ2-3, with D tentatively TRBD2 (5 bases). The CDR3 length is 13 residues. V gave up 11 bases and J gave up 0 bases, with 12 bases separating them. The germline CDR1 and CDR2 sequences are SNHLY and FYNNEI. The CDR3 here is CAGKGVSTDTQYF. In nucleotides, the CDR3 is TGTGCCGGCAAGGGAGTAAGCACAGATACGCAGTATTTT.

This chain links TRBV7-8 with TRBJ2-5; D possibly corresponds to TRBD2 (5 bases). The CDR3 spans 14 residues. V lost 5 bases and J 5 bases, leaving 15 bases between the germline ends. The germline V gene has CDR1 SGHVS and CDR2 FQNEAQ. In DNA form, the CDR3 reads TGTGCCAGCAGCCCCCGTCGGGGTGGGGAGACCCAGTACTTC. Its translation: CASSPRRGGETQYF.

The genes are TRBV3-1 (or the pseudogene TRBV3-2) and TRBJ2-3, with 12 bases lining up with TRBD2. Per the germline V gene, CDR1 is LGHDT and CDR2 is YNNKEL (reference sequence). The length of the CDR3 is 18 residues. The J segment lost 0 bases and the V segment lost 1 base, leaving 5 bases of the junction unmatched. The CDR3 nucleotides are TGTGCCAGCAGCCAAGGGACTAGCGGGGCTTTGAGCACAGATACGCAGTATTTT. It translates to CASSQGTSGALSTDTQYF.

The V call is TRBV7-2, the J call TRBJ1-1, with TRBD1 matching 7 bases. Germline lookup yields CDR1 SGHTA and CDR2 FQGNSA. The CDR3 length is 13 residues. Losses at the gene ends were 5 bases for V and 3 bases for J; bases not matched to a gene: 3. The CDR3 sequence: CASSETGHTEAFF. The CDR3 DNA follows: TGTGCCAGCAGCGAGACAGGGCACACTGAAGCTTTCTTT. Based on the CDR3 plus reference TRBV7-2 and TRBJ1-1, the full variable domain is GAGVSQSPSNKVTEKGKDVELRCDPISGHTALYWYRQSLGQGLEFLIYFQGNSAPDKSGLPSDRFSAERTGGSVSTLTIQRTQQEDSAVYLCASSETGHTEAFFGQGTRLTVV.

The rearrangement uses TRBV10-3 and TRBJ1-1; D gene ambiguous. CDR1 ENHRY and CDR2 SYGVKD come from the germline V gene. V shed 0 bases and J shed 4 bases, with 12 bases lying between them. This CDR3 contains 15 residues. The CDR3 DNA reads TGTGCCATCAGTGAGTCGGAGGCCCAAAGCACTGAAGCTTTCTTT. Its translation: CAISESEAQSTEAFF.

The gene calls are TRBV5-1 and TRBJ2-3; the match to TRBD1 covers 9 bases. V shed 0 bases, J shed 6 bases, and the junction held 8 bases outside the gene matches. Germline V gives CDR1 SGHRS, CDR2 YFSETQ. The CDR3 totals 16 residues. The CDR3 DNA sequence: TGCGCCAGCAGCTTGGGGCAAGGGACAGGGTGGGATACGCAGTATTTT. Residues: CASSLGQGTGWDTQYF.

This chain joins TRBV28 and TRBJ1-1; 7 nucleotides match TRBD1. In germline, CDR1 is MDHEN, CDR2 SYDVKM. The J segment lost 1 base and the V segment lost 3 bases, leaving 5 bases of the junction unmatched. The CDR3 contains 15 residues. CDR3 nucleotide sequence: TGTGCCAGCAGTTTGGAATACAGGGGGAACACTGAAGCTTTCTTT. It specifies CASSLEYRGNTEAFF.

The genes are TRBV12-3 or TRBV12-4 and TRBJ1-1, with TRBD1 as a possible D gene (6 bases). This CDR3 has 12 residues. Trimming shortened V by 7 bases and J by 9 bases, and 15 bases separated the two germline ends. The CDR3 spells CASNPRGGQAFF. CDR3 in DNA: TGTGCCAGCAATCCGAGAGGGGGACAAGCTTTCTTT.

The CDR3 coding sequence is TGTGCCAGCAGTGAAGATGGGGGCATTGGGTATGGCTACACCTTC. Amino acids: CASSEDGGIGYGYTF. This chain links TRBV2 with TRBJ1-2, with D possibly TRBD1 on 6 matching bases. The CDR3 is 15 residues long. CDR1 is SNHLY, CDR2 FYNNEI, per germline. Trimming removed 1 base at V and 5 bases at J, with 14 bases between.